This TCR beta chain was documented in a study of regulatory T cells in long-lasting Graves disease. Specified time point: newly diagnosed GD, antithyroid drugs for less than 3 months. Preparation of the TCR library used RNA extracted from PBMCs. Germline V CDR1 and CDR2: DFQATT, SNEGSKA (reference sequence). V was pared by 6 bases and J by 5 bases, with 20 bases of the junction left unmatched. The CDR3 runs to 17 residues. This clonotype was observed at least ten times. Its antigen remains unidentified. Study-level points and caveats: Thyroid tissue was not sampled; only peripheral blood was.

Assembly of TCR beta libraries relied on iRepertoire HTBI primers together with Arm-PCR of CDR3 regions. In the original workflow: Detected in the samples were roughly 60 TRBV and 14 TRBJ segments. Using its own MiXCR run on the multiplex PCR reads, TCRdb lists one record per CDR3 protein. For this entry, the V and J calls and clone size follow TCRdb and not the study's own pipeline. The sample includes 400,000 to 500,000 distinct CDR3 sequences, around 15% of them seen just once. These data also featured in a second study, about T cells in Graves' hyperthyroidism and ophthalmopathy. That paper notes: Exclusions: uncontrolled infection, other autoimmune disease, pregnancy, lactation.

Sequencing was performed on peripheral blood mononuclear cells (PBMCs), taken at new diagnosis, from a patient treated with antithyroid drugs. This clonotype was obtained from a woman between 45 and 65 years old with Graves disease. The V gene is TRBV20-1, the J gene TRBJ1-2, with 8 positions matching TRBD1. CDR3 loop: CSADSRDRSFLRYGYTF. CDR3 DNA sequence: TGCAGTGCCGACAGCCGGGACAGGTCCTTCCTGCGATATGGCTACACCTTC.